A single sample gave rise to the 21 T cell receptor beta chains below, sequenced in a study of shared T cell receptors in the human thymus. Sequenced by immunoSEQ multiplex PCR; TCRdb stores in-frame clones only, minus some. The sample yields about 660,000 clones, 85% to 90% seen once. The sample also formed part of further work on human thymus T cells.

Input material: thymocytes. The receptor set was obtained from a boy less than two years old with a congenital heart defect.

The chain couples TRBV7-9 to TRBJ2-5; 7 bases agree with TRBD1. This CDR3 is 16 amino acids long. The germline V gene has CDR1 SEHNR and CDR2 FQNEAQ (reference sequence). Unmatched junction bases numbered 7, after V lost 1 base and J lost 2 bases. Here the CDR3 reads CASSLGDRQKQETQYF. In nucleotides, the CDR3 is TGTGCCAGCAGCTTAGGGGACAGACAAAAGCAAGAGACCCAGTACTTC.

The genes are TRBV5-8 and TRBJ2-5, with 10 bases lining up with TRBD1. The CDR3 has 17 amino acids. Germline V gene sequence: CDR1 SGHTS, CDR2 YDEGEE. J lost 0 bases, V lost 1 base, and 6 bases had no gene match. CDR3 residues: CASSLPGTGEYQETQYF. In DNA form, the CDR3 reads TGTGCCAGCAGCTTGCCTGGGACAGGGGAGTACCAAGAGACCCAGTACTTC.

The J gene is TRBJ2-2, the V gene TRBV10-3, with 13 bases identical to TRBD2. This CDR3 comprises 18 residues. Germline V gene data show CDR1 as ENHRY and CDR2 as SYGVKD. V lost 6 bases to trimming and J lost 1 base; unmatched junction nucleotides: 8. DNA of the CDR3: TGTGCCATCAGGGCCGGGACTAGCGGGATTGAGAACACCGGGGAGCTGTTTTTT. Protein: CAIRAGTSGIENTGELFF.

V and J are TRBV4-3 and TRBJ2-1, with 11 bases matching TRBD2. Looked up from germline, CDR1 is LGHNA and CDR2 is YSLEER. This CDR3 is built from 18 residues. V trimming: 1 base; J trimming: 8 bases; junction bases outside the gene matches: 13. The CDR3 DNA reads TGCGCCAGCAGCCAAGTCATTGATAGCGGGAGGGCCGTTGATGAGCAGTTCTTC. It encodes CASSQVIDSGRAVDEQFF.

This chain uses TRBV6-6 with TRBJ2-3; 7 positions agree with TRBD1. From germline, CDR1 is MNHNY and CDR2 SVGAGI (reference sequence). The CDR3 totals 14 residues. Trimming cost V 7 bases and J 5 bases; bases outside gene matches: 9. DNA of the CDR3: TGTGCCAGCAACCTAGGGGGCGCGGGAGATACGCAGTATTTT. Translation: CASNLGGAGDTQYF.

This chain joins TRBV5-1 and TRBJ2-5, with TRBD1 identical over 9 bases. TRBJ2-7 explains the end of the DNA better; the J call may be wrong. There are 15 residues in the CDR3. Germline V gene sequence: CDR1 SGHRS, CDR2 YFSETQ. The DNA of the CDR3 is TGCGCCAGCACCCTGGGACAGGGAATCCCCTACGAGCAGTACTTC. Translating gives CASTLGQGIPYEQYF.

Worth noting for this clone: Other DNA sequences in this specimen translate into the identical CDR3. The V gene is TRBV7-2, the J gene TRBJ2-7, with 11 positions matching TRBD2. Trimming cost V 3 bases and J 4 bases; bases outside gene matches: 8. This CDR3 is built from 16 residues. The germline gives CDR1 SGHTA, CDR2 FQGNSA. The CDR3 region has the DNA TGTGCCAGCAGCTTGGCGGCTAGCGGGAGGAGTTACGAGCAGTACTTC. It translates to CASSLAASGRSYEQYF.

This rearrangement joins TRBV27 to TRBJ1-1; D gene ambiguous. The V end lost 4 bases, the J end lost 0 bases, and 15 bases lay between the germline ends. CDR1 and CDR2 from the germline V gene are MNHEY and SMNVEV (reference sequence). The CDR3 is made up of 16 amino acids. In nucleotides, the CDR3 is TGTGCCAGCAGTTACGGGCGGGAGGCTATGAACACTGAAGCTTTCTTT. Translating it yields CASSYGREAMNTEAFF.

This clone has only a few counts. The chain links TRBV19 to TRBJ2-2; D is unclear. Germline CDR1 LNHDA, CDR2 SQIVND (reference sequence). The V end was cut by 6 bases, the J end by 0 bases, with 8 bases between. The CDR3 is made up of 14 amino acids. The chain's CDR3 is CASSLTPNTGELFF. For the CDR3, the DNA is TGTGCCAGTAGCCTGACACCGAACACCGGGGAGCTGTTTTTT.

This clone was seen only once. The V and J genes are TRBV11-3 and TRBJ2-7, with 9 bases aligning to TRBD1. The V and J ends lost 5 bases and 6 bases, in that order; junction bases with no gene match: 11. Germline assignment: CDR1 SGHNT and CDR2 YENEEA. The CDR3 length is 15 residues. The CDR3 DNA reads TGTGCCAGCAGCCGAACCGGGACAGGGTACTCCGAGCAGTACTTC. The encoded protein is CASSRTGTGYSEQYF.

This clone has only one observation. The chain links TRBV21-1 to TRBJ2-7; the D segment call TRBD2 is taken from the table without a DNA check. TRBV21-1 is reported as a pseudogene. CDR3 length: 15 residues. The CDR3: CASSIPRPPSYEQYF. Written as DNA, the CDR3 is TGTGCCAGCAGCATTCCTCGTCCCCCCTCCTACGAGCAGTACTTC.

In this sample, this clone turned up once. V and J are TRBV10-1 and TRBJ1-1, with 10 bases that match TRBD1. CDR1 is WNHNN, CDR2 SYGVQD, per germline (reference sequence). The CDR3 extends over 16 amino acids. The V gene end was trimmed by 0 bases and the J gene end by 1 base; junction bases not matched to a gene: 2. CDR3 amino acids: CASSESTGGKNTEAFF. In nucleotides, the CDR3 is TGCGCCAGCAGTGAGTCGACAGGGGGCAAGAACACTGAAGCTTTCTTT.

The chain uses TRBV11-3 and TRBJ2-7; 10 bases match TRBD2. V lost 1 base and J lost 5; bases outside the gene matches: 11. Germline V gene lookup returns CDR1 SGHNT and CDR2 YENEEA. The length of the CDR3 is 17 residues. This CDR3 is CASSLGRRLAGEHEQYF. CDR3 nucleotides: TGTGCCAGCAGCTTAGGTCGACGGCTAGCGGGAGAGCACGAGCAGTACTTC.

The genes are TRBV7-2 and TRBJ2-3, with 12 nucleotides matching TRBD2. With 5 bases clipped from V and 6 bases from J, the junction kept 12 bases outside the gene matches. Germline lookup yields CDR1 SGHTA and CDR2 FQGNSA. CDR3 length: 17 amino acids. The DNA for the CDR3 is TGTGCCAGCAGCCCTAGGACTAGCGGGGAAATGGAGGATACGCAGTATTTT. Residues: CASSPRTSGEMEDTQYF.

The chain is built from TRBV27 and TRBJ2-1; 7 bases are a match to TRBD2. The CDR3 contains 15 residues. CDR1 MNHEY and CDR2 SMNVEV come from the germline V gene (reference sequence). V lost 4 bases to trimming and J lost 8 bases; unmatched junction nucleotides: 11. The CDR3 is CASSSLQTSSHEQFF. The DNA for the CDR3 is TGTGCCAGCAGTTCCCTTCAGACTAGCAGCCATGAGCAGTTCTTC.

The CDR3 protein is CASSQGREGQEQFF. The CDR3, as DNA: TGCGCCAGCAGCCAAGGGCGGGAGGGACAGGAGCAGTTCTTC. The rearrangement uses TRBV4-1 and TRBJ2-1; 9 nucleotides match TRBD2. The CDR3 extends over 14 amino acids. V was pared by 1 base and J by 10 bases, with 5 bases of the junction left unmatched. Germline CDR1 reads MGHRA; CDR2 reads YSYEKL.

CDR3 DNA: TGCAGCGTTGAAACGGAGCGGCCCTACGAGCAGTACTTC. Amino acids: CSVETERPYEQYF. This chain links TRBV29-1 with TRBJ2-7, with D maybe TRBD2 (5 bases). The germline gives CDR1 SQVTM, CDR2 ANQGSEA. CDR3 length equals 13 residues. The germline V and J ends were trimmed by 2 bases and 2 bases, with 10 bases remaining between them.

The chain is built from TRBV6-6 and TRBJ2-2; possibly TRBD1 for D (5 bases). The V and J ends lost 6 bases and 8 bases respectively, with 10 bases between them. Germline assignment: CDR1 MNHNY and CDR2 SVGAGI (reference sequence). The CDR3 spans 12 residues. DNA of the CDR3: TGTGCCAGCAGGCCTGACAGAGGGGAGCTGTTTTTT. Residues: CASRPDRGELFF.

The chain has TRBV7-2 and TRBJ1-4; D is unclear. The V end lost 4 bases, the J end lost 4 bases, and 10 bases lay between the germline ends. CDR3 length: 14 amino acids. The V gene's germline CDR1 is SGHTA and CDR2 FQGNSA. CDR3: CASSSRSGNEKLFF. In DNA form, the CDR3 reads TGTGCCAGCAGCTCACGGAGCGGTAATGAAAAACTGTTTTTT.

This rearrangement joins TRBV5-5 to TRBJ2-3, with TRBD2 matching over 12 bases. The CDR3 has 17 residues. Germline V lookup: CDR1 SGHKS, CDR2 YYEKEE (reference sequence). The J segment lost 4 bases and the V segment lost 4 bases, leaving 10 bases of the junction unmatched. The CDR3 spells CASSPAQTSGSSDTQYF. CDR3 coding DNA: TGTGCCAGCAGCCCTGCCCAGACTAGCGGGAGTTCAGATACGCAGTATTTT.

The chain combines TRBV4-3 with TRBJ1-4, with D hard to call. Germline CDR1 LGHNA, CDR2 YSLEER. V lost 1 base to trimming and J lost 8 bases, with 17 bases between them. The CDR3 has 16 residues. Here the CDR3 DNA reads TGCGCCAGCAGCCAAGGGACTACAGCGGCGGGGGAAAAACTGTTTTTT. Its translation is CASSQGTTAAGEKLFF.